This T cell receptor beta chain was obtained from a study of T cells expressing NK-cell markers. As for the study in general: The TCR beta repertoires were obtained from sorted CD3+CD56+NKG2C+, CD3+CD56+NKG2C- and CD3+CD56-NKG2C+ T cells.

Germline V lookup: CDR1 MDHEN, CDR2 SYDVKM. The CDR3 extends over 12 amino acids. TCR beta libraries carry UMIs added by 5'RACE template switching. TCRdb reprocessed the 5' RACE reads and reports one entry per CDR3 protein, with no DNA. The sample totals 200,000 to 300,000 distinct CDR3 sequences. The chain couples TRBV28 to TRBJ1-1; as DNA is missing, the TRBD1 call by TCRdb cannot be tested. Sequenced: blood T cells: a sorted CD56 or NKG2C T cell subset, CD4+ or CD8+ T cells, or bulk PBMC T cells (not recorded which). The TCR was taken from a man between 18 and 29 years old in good health. The CDR3 is CASSQRGTEAFF.